Listed below are T cell receptor beta chains from one sample, sequenced in a study of T cells in Graves' hyperthyroidism and ophthalmopathy. TCRdb processed the multiplex PCR reads anew with MiXCR; each CDR3 protein has one entry. Seen here are approximately 600,000 distinct CDR3 sequences, approximately 15% observed once, and the top ten hold roughly 5.5%. The specimen sequenced was blood. These receptors all come from a woman younger than 45 with Graves' hyperthyroidism that later progressed to Graves' ophthalmopathy. Both conserved end residues are part of each CDR3. Each record gives: D gene, V gene, J gene, clone size, CDR3 DNA, CDR3 protein. The D gene is left open where the match is weak. Some rows have no size entry. The others give once, few or many, or a class for an expanded clone.

>TRBD2|TRBV13|TRBJ2-7|many
TGTGCCAGCAGCTCGGGACTAGCCAAACAAACCCCCTACGAGCAGTACTTC
CASSSGLAKQTPYEQYF
>NA|TRBV28|TRBJ1-1|many
TGTGCCAGCAGTCCATGGACCGAGGGGGTGAACACTGAAGCTTTCTTT
CASSPWTEGVNTEAFF
>TRBD2|TRBV27|TRBJ2-1|few
TGTGCCAGCAGGGGCCCGCTGTGGGCGGCTAGCGGGTTGAGCTCCTACAATGAGCAGTTCTTC
CASRGPLWAASGLSSYNEQFF
>NA|TRBV7-2|TRBJ2-5|many
TGTGCCAGCAGCGTAAGCCAAGAGACCCAGTACTTC
CASSVSQETQYF
>TRBD1|TRBV20-1|TRBJ2-7|few
TGCAGTGCTAGAGCATTGGTTCGGGACAGCTACGAGCAGTACTTC
CSARALVRDSYEQYF
>NA|TRBV27|TRBJ1-1|many
TGTGCCAGCAGTTTATCCAGGGATAGCACTGAAGCTTTCTTT
CASSLSRDSTEAFF
>NA|TRBV6-2/TRBV6-3|TRBJ2-5|few
TGTGCCAGCAGTTACGACTACCAAGAGACCCAGTACTTC
CASSYDYQETQYF
>TRBD2|TRBV15|TRBJ2-1|few
TGTGCCACCAGCAGACCAGCAGTAATAGCGGGAGGCAGCGTGCAGTTCTTC
CATSRPAVIAGGSVQFF
>TRBD1|TRBV28|TRBJ2-2|many
TGTGCCAGCACCTCCGGGACAGCTTTCCCCGCGAACACCGGGGAGCTGTTTTTT
CASTSGTAFPANTGELFF
>TRBD1|TRBV12-3/TRBV12-4|TRBJ2-5|NA
TGTGCCAGCAGTCCTGACAGGGGCGGCGGGGAGACCCAGTACTTC
CASSPDRGGGETQYF
>TRBD2|TRBV11-3|TRBJ2-3|many
TGTGCCAGCAGCCCGCGGACTAGCAGTAGCACAGATACGCAGTATTTT
CASSPRTSSSTDTQYF
>NA|TRBV25-1|TRBJ2-3|many
TGTGCCAGCAGGGGGTTCACAGATACGCAGTATTTT
CASRGFTDTQYF
>NA|TRBV19|TRBJ1-5|NA
TGTGCCAGTAGTAGGGACGGGGATAGCAATCAGCCCCAGCATTTT
CASSRDGDSNQPQHF
>NA|TRBV6-5|TRBJ1-3|many
TGTGCCAGCAGTTACTCTAACTTTCAGTACCTCTCTGGAAACACCATATATTTT
CASSYSNFQYLSGNTIYF
>TRBD1|TRBV28|TRBJ1-2|many
TGTGCCAGCAACAAGGGACAGGGTGGCGGCTACACCTTC
CASNKGQGGGYTF
>NA|TRBV29-1|TRBJ1-1|many
TGCAGCGTTGAAATTCGGTACACTGAAGCTTTCTTT
CSVEIRYTEAFF
>NA|TRBV20-1|TRBJ1-6|many
TGCAGTGCTAGAGAGGCGCTGAGGGGCTCGGGTTCACCCCTCCACTTT
CSAREALRGSGSPLHF
>TRBD2|TRBV7-8|TRBJ2-5|few
TGTGCCAGCAGCCACTGGGAGGGCCAAGAGACCCAGTACTTC
CASSHWEGQETQYF
>NA|TRBV6-1|TRBJ2-4|many
TGTGCCCGATTGGTCCGGGCCAAAAACATTCAGTACTTC
CARLVRAKNIQYF
>NA|TRBV11-1|TRBJ1-3|NA
TGTGCCAGCAGCTTGAGACAACCTGGAAACACCATATATTTT
CASSLRQPGNTIYF
>NA|TRBV7-9|TRBJ1-1|many
TGTGCCAGCAGCTTAGCTTATATTGGGAAGAACACTGAAGCTTTCTTT
CASSLAYIGKNTEAFF
>TRBD2|TRBV7-3|TRBJ2-1|few
TGTGCCAGCAGCTTAAGGGGCCTAGCGGGAGGAGGGGAGCAGTTCTTC
CASSLRGLAGGGEQFF
>NA|TRBV20-1|TRBJ2-7|many
TGCAGTGACAGAGGGCCCGCTAGCTCCTACGAGCAGTACTTC
CSDRGPASSYEQYF
>TRBD1|TRBV30|TRBJ1-4|many
TGTGCCTGGATCAACAGGGGGCAGGGTGAAAAACTGTTTTTT
CAWINRGQGEKLFF
>NA|TRBV12-3/TRBV12-4|TRBJ2-7|many
TGTGCCAGCAGCCTTCGGCGTTTCGAGCAGTACTTC
CASSLRRFEQYF
>TRBD2|TRBV5-1|TRBJ2-1|once
TGCGCCAGCAGCGTTACTAGCGTCTCCTACAATGAGCAGTTCTTC
CASSVTSVSYNEQFF
>NA|TRBV5-4|TRBJ2-6|few
TGTGCCAGCAACCGAAAGCAACAGGGATCTGGGGCCAACGTCCTGACTTTC
CASNRKQQGSGANVLTF
>NA|TRBV30|TRBJ2-3|many
TGTGCCTGGAACTGGGGTGGGTCCATCACAGATACGCAGTATTTT
CAWNWGGSITDTQYF
>TRBD1|TRBV7-9|TRBJ1-2|many
TGTGCCAGCAGGGAGCCCCAGGGGGCAGAGACTAACTATGGCTACACCTTC
CASREPQGAETNYGYTF
>NA|TRBV18|TRBJ2-7|many
TGTGCCAGCTCACCAGGTCCATCCGGGACATTTTCCTACGAGCAGTACTTC
CASSPGPSGTFSYEQYF
>TRBD2|TRBV29-1|TRBJ2-7|many
TGCAGCGTGGAGACTAGCGGAACGACCTACGAGCAGTACTTC
CSVETSGTTYEQYF
>NA|TRBV11-3|TRBJ2-1|many
TGTGCCAGCGGGGGCGGCAGGGGCAATGAGCAGTTCTTC
CASGGGRGNEQFF
>NA|TRBV30|TRBJ2-2|NA
TGTGCCTGGAGTGAGACCAACACCGGGGAGCTGTTTTTT
CAWSETNTGELFF
>NA|TRBV29-1|TRBJ1-4|many
TGCAGCGTTGTTGCGTCGGCGGATGCAACTAATGAAAAACTGTTTTTT
CSVVASADATNEKLFF
>TRBD2|TRBV6-2/TRBV6-3|TRBJ2-2|many
TGTGCCAGCAGCCAAAGAAGGGGACTAGCGCCACCCAACACCGGGGAGCTGTTTTTT
CASSQRRGLAPPNTGELFF
>NA|TRBV29-1|TRBJ1-2|NA
TGCAGCGTTGAAACGGGGGCAGCGAGCGGCTACACCTTC
CSVETGAASGYTF
>NA|TRBV12-3/TRBV12-4|TRBJ1-5|NA
TGTGCCAGCAGTTTATCGTCGAGGGACAATCAGCCCCAGCATTTT
CASSLSSRDNQPQHF
>TRBD1|TRBV12-5|TRBJ1-6|NA
TGTGCTAGTGGTTCCGGGACAGGGAATTCACCCCTCCACTTT
CASGSGTGNSPLHF
>NA|TRBV14|TRBJ2-6|many
TGTGCCAGCAGCCAAGCGGTCGAGTTGGGCTCTGGGGCCAACGTCCTGACTTTC
CASSQAVELGSGANVLTF
>TRBD1|TRBV5-1|TRBJ1-1|NA
TGCGCCAGCAGCTCGGGACAGGAGCCCGGGGAAGCTTTCTTT
CASSSGQEPGEAFF
>TRBD1|TRBV19|TRBJ1-3|NA
TGTGCCAGTAGGATGATCGGACAGGGGGCTTCTGGAAACACCATATATTTT
CASRMIGQGASGNTIYF
>NA|TRBV7-3|TRBJ2-5|many
TGTGCCAGCAGCGTCCGACAGCAAGAGACCCAGTACTTC
CASSVRQQETQYF
>TRBD1|TRBV3-1|TRBJ1-6|few
TGTGCCAGCAGCCAAGACCAAGGGACAGGAGCCATATATAATTCACCCCTCCACTTT
CASSQDQGTGAIYNSPLHF
>NA|TRBV6-1|TRBJ1-4|NA
TGTGCCAGCAGTCTCCTAGGGGGGGGAACTAATGAAAAACTGTTTTTT
CASSLLGGGTNEKLFF
>TRBD1|TRBV19|TRBJ2-1|few
TGTGCCACCCACCCCAGACAGGGTACGAACAATGAGCAGTTCTTC
CATHPRQGTNNEQFF
>TRBD2|TRBV30|TRBJ2-5|few
TGTGCCTGGAGTGTCGGGGGGGGCGCTGAGACCCAGTACTTC
CAWSVGGGAETQYF
>TRBD1|TRBV2|TRBJ2-7|many
TGTGCCAGCACCTCGGACAGGGGAGGGTCCTACGAGCAGTACTTC
CASTSDRGGSYEQYF
>NA|TRBV5-5|TRBJ2-7|NA
TGTGCCAGCAGCTTGGAGTCAGGCGTCCTCGAGCAGTACTTC
CASSLESGVLEQYF
>NA|TRBV2|TRBJ2-2|many
TGTGCCAGCAGTGAAGGTCCCGGGGAGCTGTTTTTT
CASSEGPGELFF
>NA|TRBV28|TRBJ1-4|NA
TGTGCCAGCAGATCCGGGTCTCCTCGGGAAAAACTGTTTTTT
CASRSGSPREKLFF
>TRBD1|TRBV6-1|TRBJ1-1|NA
TGTGCCAGCAGTTCCCACAGGGGCCCTGAAGCTTTCTTT
CASSSHRGPEAFF
>NA|TRBV6-5|TRBJ1-4|NA
TGTGCCAGCAGTTACGACGGGGCAGATGAAAAACTGTTTTTT
CASSYDGADEKLFF
>TRBD2|TRBV20-1|TRBJ2-3|few
TGCAGTGCTCCTTATAGCGGGAGCGGAACAGATACGCAGTATTTT
CSAPYSGSGTDTQYF
>TRBD2|TRBV4-2|TRBJ2-2|many
TGTGCCAGCAGATCGGGCGGGAGTATCGGGGAGCTGTTTTTT
CASRSGGSIGELFF
>TRBD2|TRBV12-3/TRBV12-4|TRBJ2-3|many
TGTGCCAGCAGTTTACTACTAGCGGCAAGCACAGATACGCAGTATTTT
CASSLLLAASTDTQYF
>NA|TRBV29-1|TRBJ2-4|NA
TGCAGCGTCTCCCACCGGGCGAAAAACATTCAGTACTTC
CSVSHRAKNIQYF
>TRBD1|TRBV11-2|TRBJ1-1|many
TGTGCCAGCAGCCGACAGGGCCAATACACTGAAGCTTTCTTT
CASSRQGQYTEAFF
>NA|TRBV19|TRBJ1-2|many
TGTGCCAGTAGTAACGACCGGGGCTACACCTTC
CASSNDRGYTF
>NA|TRBV30|TRBJ2-7|many
TGTGCCTGGAGTAAAGGGTTTGATGAGCAGTACTTC
CAWSKGFDEQYF